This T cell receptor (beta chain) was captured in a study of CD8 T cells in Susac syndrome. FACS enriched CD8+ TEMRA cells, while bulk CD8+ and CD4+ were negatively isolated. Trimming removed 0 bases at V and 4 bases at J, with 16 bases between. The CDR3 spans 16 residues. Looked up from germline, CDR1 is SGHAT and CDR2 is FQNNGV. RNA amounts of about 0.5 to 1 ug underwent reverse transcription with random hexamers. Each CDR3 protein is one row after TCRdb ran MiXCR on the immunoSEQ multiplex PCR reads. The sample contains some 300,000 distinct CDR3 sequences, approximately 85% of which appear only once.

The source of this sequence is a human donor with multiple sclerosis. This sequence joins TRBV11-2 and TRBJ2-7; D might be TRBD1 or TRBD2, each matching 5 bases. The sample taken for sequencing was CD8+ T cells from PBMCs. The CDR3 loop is CASSLESGPTLYEQYF. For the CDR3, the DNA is TGTGCCAGCAGCTTAGAATCGGGGCCCACCCTATACGAGCAGTACTTC.